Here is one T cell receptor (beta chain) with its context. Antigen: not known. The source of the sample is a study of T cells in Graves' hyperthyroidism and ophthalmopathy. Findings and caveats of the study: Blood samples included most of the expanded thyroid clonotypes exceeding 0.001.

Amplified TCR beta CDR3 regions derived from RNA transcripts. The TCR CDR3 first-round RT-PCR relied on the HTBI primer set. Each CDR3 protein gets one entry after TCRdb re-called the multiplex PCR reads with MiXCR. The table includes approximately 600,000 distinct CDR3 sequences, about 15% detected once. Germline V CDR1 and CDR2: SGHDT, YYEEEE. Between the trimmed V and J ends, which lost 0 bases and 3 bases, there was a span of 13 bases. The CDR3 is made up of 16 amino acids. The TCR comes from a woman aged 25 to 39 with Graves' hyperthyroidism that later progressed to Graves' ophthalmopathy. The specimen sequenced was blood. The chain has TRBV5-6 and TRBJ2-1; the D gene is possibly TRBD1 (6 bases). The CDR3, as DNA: TGTGCCAGCAGCTTGGTTGGCAGGGGTGACTACAATGAGCAGTTCTTC. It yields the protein CASSLVGRGDYNEQFF.